A selection of T cell receptor beta chains follows, all from one sample in a study of cytomegalovirus exposure and HLA in healthy donors. Only in-frame clones appear in the TCRdb table, and some are missing; sequencing was by immunoSEQ multiplex PCR. The table has 95,000 to 150,000 clones, 80% to 85% seen once. Sequencing used PBMCs. All receptors derive from a woman aged 30 to 39 in good health and CMV-seronegative. The CDR3 runs from the conserved cysteine through the conserved F or W. Each record gives: V gene, clone size, J gene, D gene, CDR3 protein, CDR3 DNA. A D gene is named only where the DNA matches it firmly. Size is omitted from some rows. Given values are once, few, many or a class for expanded clones.

TRBV27	.	TRBJ1-1	TRBD1	CASSLFTGDTEAFF	TGTGCCAGCAGTTTGTTTACAGGGGACACTGAAGCTTTCTTT
TRBV7-6	.	TRBJ2-3	.	CASSGTGFPTDTQYF	TGTGCCAGCAGCGGCACGGGTTTCCCCACAGATACGCAGTATTTT
TRBV5-1	.	TRBJ1-3	.	CASSPDTVGNTIYF	TGCGCCAGCAGTCCGGACACTGTTGGAAACACCATATATTTT
TRBV2	.	TRBJ2-3	TRBD1	CASSPGTGGTDTQYF	TGTGCCAGCAGTCCCGGGACAGGAGGCACAGATACGCAGTATTTT
TRBV19	.	TRBJ2-7	TRBD2	CASSMSSGEPYEQYF	TGTGCCAGTAGTATGAGTAGCGGGGAGCCCTACGAGCAGTACTTC
TRBV2	.	TRBJ2-2	TRBD1	CASTQGINTGELFF	TGTGCCAGCACACAGGGGATTAACACCGGGGAGCTGTTTTTT
TRBV10-1	.	TRBJ1-2	TRBD1	CASKGQGHGYTF	TGCGCCAGCAAGGGACAGGGGCATGGCTACACCTTC
TRBV5-1	.	TRBJ2-1	TRBD1	CASSLTGGDEQFF	TGCGCCAGCAGCTTGACAGGGGGCGATGAGCAGTTCTTC
TRBV2	.	TRBJ2-3	.	CASSVPEITSTDTQYF	TGTGCCAGCAGTGTCCCCGAGATTACTAGCACAGATACGCAGTATTTT
TRBV5-1	.	TRBJ2-3	TRBD2	CASSSGLAGGGRTDTQYF	TGCGCCAGCAGCTCGGGACTAGCGGGAGGTGGTCGCACAGATACGCAGTATTTT
TRBV5-1	.	TRBJ2-1	TRBD2	CASSLGSGSNEQFF	TGCGCCAGCAGCTTGGGTAGCGGGAGCAATGAGCAGTTCTTC
TRBV7-3	few	TRBJ2-1	.	CASSRLEGDEQFF	TGTGCCAGCAGCCGACTAGAGGGTGATGAGCAGTTCTTC
TRBV7-8	.	TRBJ2-2	TRBD1	CASSFDIWTGTGELFF	TGTGCCAGCAGCTTTGATATCTGGACAGGAACCGGGGAGCTGTTTTTT
TRBV6-6	.	TRBJ1-2	TRBD1	CASKGQGTVANYGYTF	TGTGCCAGCAAGGGACAGGGAACAGTGGCAAACTATGGCTACACCTTC
TRBV5-1	.	TRBJ2-1	.	CASSLPGNNEQFF	TGCGCCAGCAGCTTGCCGGGTAACAATGAGCAGTTCTTC
TRBV27	.	TRBJ1-1	.	CASSLQGKYTEAFF	TGTGCCAGCAGTCTACAGGGAAAATACACTGAAGCTTTCTTT
TRBV6-6	.	TRBJ1-4	.	CASRPLPSALSEKLFF	TGTGCCAGCAGACCACTACCAAGTGCGCTGAGCGAGAAACTGTTTTTT
TRBV7-3	.	TRBJ2-1	.	CASSLADSNEQFF	TGTGCCAGCAGCCTGGCAGACAGCAATGAGCAGTTCTTC
TRBV11-2	once	TRBJ2-1	.	CASSLRGSYNEQFF	TGTGCCAGCAGCTTAAGGGGCAGCTACAATGAGCAGTTCTTC
TRBV2	.	TRBJ1-3	TRBD1	CASSRQGATGNTIYF	TGTGCCAGCAGTAGACAGGGGGCGACTGGAAACACCATATATTTT
TRBV6-5	.	TRBJ2-2	.	CASSYSTPNTGELFF	TGTGCCAGCAGTTACTCGACTCCGAACACCGGGGAGCTGTTTTTT
TRBV18	few	TRBJ1-5	.	CASSPGRDQPQHF	TGTGCCAGCTCACCAGGTCGGGATCAGCCCCAGCATTTT
TRBV20-1	once	TRBJ2-5	TRBD2	CSAVLREAQYF	TGCAGTGCTGTCCTGCGGGAGGCCCAGTACTTC
TRBV7-3	.	TRBJ2-1	.	CASSTDPLNEQFF	TGTGCCAGCAGCACAGACCCCCTCAATGAGCAGTTCTTC
TRBV11-2	.	TRBJ1-1	.	CASSLEGRGAAFF	TGTGCCAGCAGCTTAGAGGGACGGGGGGCAGCTTTCTTT
TRBV5-8	.	TRBJ1-4	TRBD1	CASSPGTGVDNEKLFF	TGTGCCAGCAGCCCCGGGACAGGGGTTGATAATGAAAAACTGTTTTTT
TRBV12-5	.	TRBJ2-2	.	CASGPPHSTPGELFF	TGTGCTAGTGGCCCCCCCCATAGCACCCCCGGGGAGCTGTTTTTT
TRBV28	.	TRBJ2-7	.	CASSFRGDSYEQYF	TGTGCCAGCAGTTTTCGCGGAGACTCCTACGAGCAGTACTTC
TRBV5-4	.	TRBJ2-3	TRBD1	CASSPGDRGITDTQYF	TGTGCCAGCAGCCCTGGGGACAGGGGGATTACAGATACGCAGTATTTT
TRBV5-4	.	TRBJ2-7	TRBD2	CASRLRLAGDEQYF	TGTGCCAGCAGGCTGAGACTAGCGGGGGACGAGCAGTACTTC
TRBV19	.	TRBJ2-3	.	CASRQPVSNTQYF	TGTGCCAGTAGACAGCCGGTCTCAAATACGCAGTATTTT
TRBV9	.	TRBJ2-2	TRBD1	CASSAPGQGGSGELFF	TGTGCCAGCAGCGCGCCGGGACAGGGGGGTTCCGGGGAGCTGTTTTTT
TRBV5-1	.	TRBJ1-1	TRBD1	CASRDQGVNTEAFF	TGCGCCAGCAGAGACCAGGGGGTGAACACTGAAGCTTTCTTT
TRBV7-9	.	TRBJ1-2	TRBD1	CASSGHNRGSDYGYTF	TGTGCCAGCAGCGGACATAACAGGGGGTCTGACTATGGCTACACCTTC
TRBV27	once	TRBJ2-1	.	CASSTFLGTYNEQFF	TGTGCCAGCAGCACATTTCTTGGGACTTACAATGAGCAGTTCTTC
TRBV7-9	few	TRBJ2-3	.	CASSPRGPDTQYF	TGTGCCAGCAGCCCTAGAGGGCCAGATACGCAGTATTTT
TRBV14	.	TRBJ2-5	TRBD2	CASSPLAGVETQYF	TGTGCCAGCAGCCCTCTAGCGGGAGTTGAGACCCAGTACTTC
TRBV7-9	.	TRBJ1-6	.	CASSVNRDSPLHF	TGTGCCAGCAGCGTAAACAGGGACTCACCCCTCCACTTT
TRBV4-3	.	TRBJ1-2	.	CASSQENQGLYGYTF	TGCGCCAGCAGCCAAGAGAATCAGGGACTGTACGGCTACACCTTC
TRBV7-2	.	TRBJ2-3	TRBD2	CASSLAAGEDTQYF	TGTGCCAGCAGCTTAGCAGCGGGAGAAGATACGCAGTATTTT
TRBV29-1	few	TRBJ2-7	.	CSVGGGGKYEQYF	TGCAGCGTTGGGGGGGGCGGGAAATACGAGCAGTACTTC
TRBV11-3	.	TRBJ1-6	.	CASSLDGPKGSPLHF	TGTGCCAGCAGCTTAGACGGGCCCAAGGGGTCACCCCTCCACTTT
TRBV7-6	once	TRBJ2-2	.	CASSLAAPYTGELFF	TGTGCCAGCAGCTTAGCGGCACCCTACACCGGGGAGCTGTTTTTT